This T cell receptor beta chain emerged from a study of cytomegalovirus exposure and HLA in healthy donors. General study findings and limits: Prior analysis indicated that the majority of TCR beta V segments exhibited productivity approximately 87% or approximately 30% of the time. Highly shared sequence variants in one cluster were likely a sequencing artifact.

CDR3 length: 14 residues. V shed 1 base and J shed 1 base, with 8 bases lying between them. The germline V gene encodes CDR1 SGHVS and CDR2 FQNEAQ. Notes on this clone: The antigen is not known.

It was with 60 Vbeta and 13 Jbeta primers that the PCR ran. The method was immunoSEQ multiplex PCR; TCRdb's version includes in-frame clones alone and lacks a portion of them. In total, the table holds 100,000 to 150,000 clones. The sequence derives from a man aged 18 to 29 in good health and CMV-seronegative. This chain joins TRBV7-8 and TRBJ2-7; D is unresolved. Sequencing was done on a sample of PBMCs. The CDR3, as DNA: TGTGCCAGCAGCTTAGGAGCTATTTCCTACGAGCAGTACTTC. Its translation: CASSLGAISYEQYF.